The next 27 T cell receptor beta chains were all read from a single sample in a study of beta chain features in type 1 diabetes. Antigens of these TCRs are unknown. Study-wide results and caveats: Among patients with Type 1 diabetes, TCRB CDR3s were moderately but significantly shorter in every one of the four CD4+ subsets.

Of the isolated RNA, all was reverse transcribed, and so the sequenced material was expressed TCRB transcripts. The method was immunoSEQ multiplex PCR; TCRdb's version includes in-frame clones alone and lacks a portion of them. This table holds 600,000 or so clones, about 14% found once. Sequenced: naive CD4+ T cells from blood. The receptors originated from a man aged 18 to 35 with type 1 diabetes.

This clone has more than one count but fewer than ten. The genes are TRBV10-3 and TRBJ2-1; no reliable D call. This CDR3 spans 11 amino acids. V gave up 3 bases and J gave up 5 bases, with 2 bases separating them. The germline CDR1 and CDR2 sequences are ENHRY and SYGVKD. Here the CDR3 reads CAISDDNEQFF. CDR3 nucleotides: TGTGCCATCAGTGATGACAATGAGCAGTTCTTC.

The CDR3 here is CASSPTGTGIGYTF. The CDR3 nucleotides are TGTGCCAGCAGCCCAACCGGGACAGGGATTGGCTACACCTTC. The J gene is TRBJ1-2, the V gene TRBV5-4, with 9 bases lining up with TRBD1. V gave up 4 bases and J gave up 7 bases; unmatched junction bases: 8. Germline V gene data show CDR1 as SGHNT and CDR2 as YYREEE (reference sequence). The CDR3 is 14 amino acids.

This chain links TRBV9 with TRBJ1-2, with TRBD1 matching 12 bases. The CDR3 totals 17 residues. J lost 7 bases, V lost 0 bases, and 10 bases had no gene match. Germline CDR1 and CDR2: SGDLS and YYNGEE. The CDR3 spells CASSVAVGDRGQLGYTF. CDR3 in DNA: TGTGCCAGCAGCGTAGCGGTTGGGGACAGGGGGCAACTTGGCTACACCTTC.

The CDR3 sequence is CASSEYSGTGAGNTIYF. CDR3 DNA: TGTGCCAGCAGTGAATACTCGGGGACAGGGGCCGGAAACACCATATATTTT. The V gene is TRBV25-1, the J gene TRBJ1-3, with 10 positions matching TRBD1. V gave up 0 bases and J gave up 4 bases; unmatched junction bases: 6. From germline, CDR1 is MGHDK and CDR2 SYGVNS. The CDR3 has 17 residues. Filled out from reference TRBV25-1 and TRBJ1-3, the complete variable domain reads EADIYQTPRYLVIGTGKKITLECSQTMGHDKMYWYQQDPGMELHLIHYSYGVNSTEKGDLSSESTVSRIRTEHFPLTLESARPSHTSQYLCASSEYSGTGAGNTIYFGEGSWLTVV.

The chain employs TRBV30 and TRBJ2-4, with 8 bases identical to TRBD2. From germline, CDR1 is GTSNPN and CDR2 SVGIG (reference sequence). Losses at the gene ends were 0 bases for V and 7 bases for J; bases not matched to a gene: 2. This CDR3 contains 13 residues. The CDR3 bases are TGTGCCTGGAGTGTAGGGACTAGTAACATTCAGTACTTC. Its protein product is CAWSVGTSNIQYF.

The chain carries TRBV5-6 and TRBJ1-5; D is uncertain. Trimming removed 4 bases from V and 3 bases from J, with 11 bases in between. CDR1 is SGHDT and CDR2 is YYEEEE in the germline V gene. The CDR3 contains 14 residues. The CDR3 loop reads CASSVRGYNQPQHF. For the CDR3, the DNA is TGTGCCAGCAGCGTCCGAGGGTACAATCAGCCCCAGCATTTT.

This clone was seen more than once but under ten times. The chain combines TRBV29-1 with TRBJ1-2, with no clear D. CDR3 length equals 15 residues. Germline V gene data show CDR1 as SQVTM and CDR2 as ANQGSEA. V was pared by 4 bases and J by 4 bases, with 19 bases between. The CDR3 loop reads CSVGGWVGPRYGYTF. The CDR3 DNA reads TGCAGCGTTGGTGGTTGGGTCGGTCCACGCTATGGCTACACCTTC.

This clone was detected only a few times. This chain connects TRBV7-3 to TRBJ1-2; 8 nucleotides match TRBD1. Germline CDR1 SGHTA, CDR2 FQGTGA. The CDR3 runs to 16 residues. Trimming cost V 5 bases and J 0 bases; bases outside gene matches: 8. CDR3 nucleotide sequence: TGTGCCAGCAGCCTTATCGGACAGGGAGCTAACTATGGCTACACCTTC. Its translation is CASSLIGQGANYGYTF. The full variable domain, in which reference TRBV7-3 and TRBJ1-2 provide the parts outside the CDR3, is GAGVSQTPSNKVTEKGKYVELRCDPISGHTALYWYRQSLGQGPEFLIYFQGTGAADDSGLPNDRFFAVRPEGSVSTLKIQRTERGDSAVYLCASSLIGQGANYGYTFGSGTRLTVV.

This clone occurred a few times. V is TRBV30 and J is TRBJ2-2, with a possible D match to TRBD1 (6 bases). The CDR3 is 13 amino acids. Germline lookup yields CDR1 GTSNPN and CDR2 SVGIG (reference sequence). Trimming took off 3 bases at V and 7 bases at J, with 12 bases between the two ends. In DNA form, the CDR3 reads TGTGCCTGGAGGGACAGAAGCGGCGGGGAGCTGTTTTTT. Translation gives CAWRDRSGGELFF. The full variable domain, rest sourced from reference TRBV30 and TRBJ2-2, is SQTIHQWPATLVQPVGSPLSLECTVEGTSNPNLYWYRQAAGRGLQLLFYSVGIGQISSEVPQNLSASRPQDRQFILSSKKLLLSDSGFYLCAWRDRSGGELFFGEGSRLTVL.

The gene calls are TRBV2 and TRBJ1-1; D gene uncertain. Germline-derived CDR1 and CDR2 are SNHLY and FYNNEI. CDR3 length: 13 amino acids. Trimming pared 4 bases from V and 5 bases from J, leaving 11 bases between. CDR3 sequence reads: CASSGTAGTEAFF. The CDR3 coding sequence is TGTGCCAGCAGTGGGACTGCGGGGACTGAAGCTTTCTTT.

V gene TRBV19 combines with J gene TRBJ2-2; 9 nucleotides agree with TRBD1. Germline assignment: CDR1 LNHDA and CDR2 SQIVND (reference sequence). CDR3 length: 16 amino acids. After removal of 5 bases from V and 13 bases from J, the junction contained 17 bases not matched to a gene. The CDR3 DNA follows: TGTGCCAGTAGTCCTCTGCAGGGACAGGGAGGTTTGGGGCTGTTTTTT. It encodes CASSPLQGQGGLGLFF. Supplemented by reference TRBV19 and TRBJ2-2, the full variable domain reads DGGITQSPKYLFRKEGQNVTLSCEQNLNHDAMYWYRQDPGQGLRLIYYSQIVNDFQKGDIAEGYSVSREKKESFPLTVTSAQKNPTAFYLCASSPLQGQGGLGLFFGEGSRLTVL.

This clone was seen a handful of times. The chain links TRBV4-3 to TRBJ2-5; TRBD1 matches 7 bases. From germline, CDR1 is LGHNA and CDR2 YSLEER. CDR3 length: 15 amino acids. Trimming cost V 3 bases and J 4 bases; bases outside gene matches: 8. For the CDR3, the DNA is TGCGCCAGCAGCCAGTCGGGACAGTTTGGAGAGACCCAGTACTTC. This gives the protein CASSQSGQFGETQYF.

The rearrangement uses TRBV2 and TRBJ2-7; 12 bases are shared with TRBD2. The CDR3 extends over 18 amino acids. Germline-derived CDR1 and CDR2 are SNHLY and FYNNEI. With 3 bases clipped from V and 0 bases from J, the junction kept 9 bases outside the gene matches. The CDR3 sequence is CASSDRLAGASGSYEQYF. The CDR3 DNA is TGTGCCAGCAGTGACCGACTAGCGGGGGCCAGTGGCTCCTACGAGCAGTACTTC.

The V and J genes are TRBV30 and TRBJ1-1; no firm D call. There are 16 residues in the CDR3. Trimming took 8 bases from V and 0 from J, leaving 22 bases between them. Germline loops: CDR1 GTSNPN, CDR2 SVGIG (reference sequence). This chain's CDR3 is CARKGGSGVMNTEAFF. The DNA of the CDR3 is TGTGCCAGAAAAGGCGGCTCCGGGGTGATGAACACTGAAGCTTTCTTT. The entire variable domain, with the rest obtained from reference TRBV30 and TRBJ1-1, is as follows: SQTIHQWPATLVQPVGSPLSLECTVEGTSNPNLYWYRQAAGRGLQLLFYSVGIGQISSEVPQNLSASRPQDRQFILSSKKLLLSDSGFYLCARKGGSGVMNTEAFFGQGTRLTVV.

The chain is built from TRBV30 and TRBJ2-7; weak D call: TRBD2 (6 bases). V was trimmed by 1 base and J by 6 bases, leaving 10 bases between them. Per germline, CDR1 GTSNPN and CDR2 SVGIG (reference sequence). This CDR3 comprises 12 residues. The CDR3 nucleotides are TGTGCCTGGAGTGGACTAGTTTCCGAGCAGTACTTC. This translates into CAWSGLVSEQYF.

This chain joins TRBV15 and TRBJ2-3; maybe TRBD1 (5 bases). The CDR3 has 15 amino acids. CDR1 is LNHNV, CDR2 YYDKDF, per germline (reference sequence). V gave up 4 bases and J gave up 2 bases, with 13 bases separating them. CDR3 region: CATSIWTPDTDTQYF. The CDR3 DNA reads TGTGCCACCAGCATCTGGACACCTGACACAGATACGCAGTATTTT.

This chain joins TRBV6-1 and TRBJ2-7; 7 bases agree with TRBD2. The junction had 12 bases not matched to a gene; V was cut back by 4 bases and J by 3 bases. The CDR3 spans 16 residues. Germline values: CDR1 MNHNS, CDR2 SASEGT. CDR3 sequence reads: CASSALEGLGFYEQYF. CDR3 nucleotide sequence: TGTGCCAGCAGTGCACTCGAAGGACTAGGCTTCTACGAGCAGTACTTC.

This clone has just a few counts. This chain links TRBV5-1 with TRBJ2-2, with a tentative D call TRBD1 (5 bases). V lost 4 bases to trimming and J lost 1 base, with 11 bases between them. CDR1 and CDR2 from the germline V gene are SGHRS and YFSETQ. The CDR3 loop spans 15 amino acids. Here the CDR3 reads CASSLPQGNTGELFF. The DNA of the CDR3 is TGCGCCAGCAGCCTACCCCAGGGGAACACCGGGGAGCTGTTTTTT. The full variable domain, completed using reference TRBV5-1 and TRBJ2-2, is KAGVTQTPRYLIKTRGQQVTLSCSPISGHRSVSWYQQTPGQGLQFLFEYFSETQRNKGNFPGRFSGRQFSNSRSEMNVSTLELGDSALYLCASSLPQGNTGELFFGEGSRLTVL.

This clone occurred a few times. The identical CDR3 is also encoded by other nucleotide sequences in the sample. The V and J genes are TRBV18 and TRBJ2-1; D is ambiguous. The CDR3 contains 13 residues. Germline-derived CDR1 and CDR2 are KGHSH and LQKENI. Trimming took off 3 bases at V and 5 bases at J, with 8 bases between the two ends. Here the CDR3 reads CASSPTLNNEQFF. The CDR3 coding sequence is TGTGCCAGCTCACCGACACTAAACAATGAGCAGTTCTTC.

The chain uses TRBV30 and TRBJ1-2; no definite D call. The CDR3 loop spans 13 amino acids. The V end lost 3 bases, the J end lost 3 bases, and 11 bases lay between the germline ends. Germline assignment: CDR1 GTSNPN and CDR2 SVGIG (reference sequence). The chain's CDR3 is CAWSGKAYYGYTF. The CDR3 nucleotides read TGTGCCTGGAGCGGTAAGGCCTACTATGGCTACACCTTC. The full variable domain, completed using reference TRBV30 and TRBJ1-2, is SQTIHQWPATLVQPVGSPLSLECTVEGTSNPNLYWYRQAAGRGLQLLFYSVGIGQISSEVPQNLSASRPQDRQFILSSKKLLLSDSGFYLCAWSGKAYYGYTFGSGTRLTVV.

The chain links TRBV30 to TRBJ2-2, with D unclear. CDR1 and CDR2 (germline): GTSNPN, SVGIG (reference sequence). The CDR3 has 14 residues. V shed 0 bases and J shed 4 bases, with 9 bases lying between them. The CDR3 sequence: CAWSVKGFTGELFF. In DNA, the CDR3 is TGTGCCTGGAGTGTAAAAGGGTTCACCGGGGAGCTGTTTTTT.

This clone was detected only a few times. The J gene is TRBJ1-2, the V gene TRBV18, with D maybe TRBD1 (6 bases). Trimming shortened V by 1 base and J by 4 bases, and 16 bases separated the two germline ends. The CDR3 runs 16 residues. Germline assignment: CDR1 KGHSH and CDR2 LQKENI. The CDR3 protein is CASSPLETGVRYGYTF. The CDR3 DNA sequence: TGTGCCAGCTCACCACTCGAGACAGGTGTCCGCTATGGCTACACCTTC.

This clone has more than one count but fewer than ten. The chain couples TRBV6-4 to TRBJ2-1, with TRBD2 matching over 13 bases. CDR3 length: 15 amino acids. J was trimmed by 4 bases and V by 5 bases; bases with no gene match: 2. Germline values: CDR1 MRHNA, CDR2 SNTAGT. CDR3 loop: CASSRTSGSYNEQFF. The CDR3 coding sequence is TGTGCCAGCAGTAGGACTAGCGGGAGTTACAATGAGCAGTTCTTC.

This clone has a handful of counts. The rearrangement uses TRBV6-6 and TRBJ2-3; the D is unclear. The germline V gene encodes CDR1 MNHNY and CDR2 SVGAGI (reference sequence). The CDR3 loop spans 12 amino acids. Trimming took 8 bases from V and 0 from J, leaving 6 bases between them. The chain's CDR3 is CASGTSTDTQYF. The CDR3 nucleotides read TGTGCCAGCGGAACTAGCACAGATACGCAGTATTTT.

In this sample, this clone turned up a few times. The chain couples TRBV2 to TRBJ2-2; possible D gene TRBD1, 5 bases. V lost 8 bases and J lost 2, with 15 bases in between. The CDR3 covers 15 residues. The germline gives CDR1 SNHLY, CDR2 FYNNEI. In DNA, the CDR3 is TGTGCCAGCGTCCCGCAGGGAACCAACACCGGGGAGCTGTTTTTT. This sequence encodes CASVPQGTNTGELFF.

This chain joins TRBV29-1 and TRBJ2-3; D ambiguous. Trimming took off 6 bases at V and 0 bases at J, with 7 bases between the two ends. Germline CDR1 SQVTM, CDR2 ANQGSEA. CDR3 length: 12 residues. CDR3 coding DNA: TGCAGCGTAAGAGCTAGCACAGATACGCAGTATTTT. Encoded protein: CSVRASTDTQYF.

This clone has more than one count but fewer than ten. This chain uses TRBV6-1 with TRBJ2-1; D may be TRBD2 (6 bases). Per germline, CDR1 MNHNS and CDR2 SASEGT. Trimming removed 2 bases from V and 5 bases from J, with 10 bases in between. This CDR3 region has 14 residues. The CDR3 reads CASSESGANNEQFF. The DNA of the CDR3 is TGTGCCAGCAGTGAATCGGGAGCGAACAATGAGCAGTTCTTC.